Sequencing of this TCR beta chain was carried out in a study of post-analysis software for immune sequencing data. Study at large: The courses of disease that were included comprised relapsing-remitting, secondary progressive and progressive-relapsing multiple sclerosis.

This clonotype has more than one count but fewer than ten. Antigen specificity is unknown. General study points: Those samples that were prepared in the same batch co-clustered strongly by F measure. People with multiple sclerosis had a significantly lower normalized Chao1 diversity than controls did. Roughly five TRBV segments were significantly more frequent in patients than in controls. TRBV5-6, TRBV5-1 and TRBV20-1 were among these segments.

The V gene lost 0 bases and the J gene lost 1 base, with 9 bases spanning the gap. Germline V gene sequence: CDR1 ENHRY, CDR2 SYGVKD. The CDR3 is 15 residues long. Tagging with unique molecular identifiers was a feature of the TCR beta cDNA libraries. T cells numbering about 0.85 to 10 million yielded around 500,000 cDNA molecules. TCRdb called the PCR reads again in MiXCR, with one record for every CDR3 protein. The table lists hundreds of thousands of distinct CDR3 sequences, about 32% of them singletons. The receptor comes from a girl aged 10 to 17 with multiple sclerosis. Sequencing used blood. The gene calls are TRBV10-3 and TRBJ1-1; D ambiguous. Here the CDR3 reads CAISESLGGNTEAFF. CDR3 DNA: TGTGCCATCAGTGAGTCCCTCGGCGGGAACACTGAAGCTTTCTTT.